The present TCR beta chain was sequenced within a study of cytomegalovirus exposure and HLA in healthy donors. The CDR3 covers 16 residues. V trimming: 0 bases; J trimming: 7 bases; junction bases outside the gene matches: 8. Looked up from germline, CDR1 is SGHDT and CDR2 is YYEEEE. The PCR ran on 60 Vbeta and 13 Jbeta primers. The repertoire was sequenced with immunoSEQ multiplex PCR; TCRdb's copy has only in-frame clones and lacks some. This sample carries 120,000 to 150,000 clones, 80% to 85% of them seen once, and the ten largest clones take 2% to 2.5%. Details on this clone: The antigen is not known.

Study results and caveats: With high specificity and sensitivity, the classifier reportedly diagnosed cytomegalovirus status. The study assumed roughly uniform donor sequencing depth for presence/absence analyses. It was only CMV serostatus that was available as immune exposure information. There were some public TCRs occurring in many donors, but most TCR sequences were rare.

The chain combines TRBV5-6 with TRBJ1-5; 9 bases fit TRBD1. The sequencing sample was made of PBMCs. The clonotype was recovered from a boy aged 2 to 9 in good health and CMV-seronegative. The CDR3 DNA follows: TGTGCCAGCAGCTTGGGACAGGGGGAGTGGGGCCAGCCCCAGCATTTT. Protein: CASSLGQGEWGQPQHF.